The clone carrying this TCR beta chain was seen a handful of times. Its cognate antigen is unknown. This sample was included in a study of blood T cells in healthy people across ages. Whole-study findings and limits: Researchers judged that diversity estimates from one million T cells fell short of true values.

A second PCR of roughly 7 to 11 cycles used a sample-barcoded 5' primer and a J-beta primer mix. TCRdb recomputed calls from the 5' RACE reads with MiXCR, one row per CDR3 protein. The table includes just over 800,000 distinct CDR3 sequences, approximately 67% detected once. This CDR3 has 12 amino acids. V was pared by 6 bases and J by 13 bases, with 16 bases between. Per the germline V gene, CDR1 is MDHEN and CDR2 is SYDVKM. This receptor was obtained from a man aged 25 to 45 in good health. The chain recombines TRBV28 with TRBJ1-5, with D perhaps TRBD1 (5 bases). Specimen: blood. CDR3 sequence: CASRPDSLGQHF. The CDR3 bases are TGTGCCAGCAGGCCAGACAGTTTGGGTCAGCATTTT.